The 11 T cell receptor beta chains below all came from one sample that was sequenced in a study of T cells after yellow fever vaccination. TCRdb redid the calling of the 5' RACE reads with MiXCR, one entry per CDR3 protein. This table holds roughly 170,000 distinct CDR3 sequences, around 8.5% found once. The sequencing here drew on CD8+ T cells sorted from PBMCs, taken 45 days after the yellow fever booster vaccination. All receptors derive from a young man who received the YFV17D yellow fever vaccine.

A few counts support this clonotype. The chain recombines TRBV12-3 or TRBV12-4 with TRBJ2-4; perhaps TRBD2 as D (6 bases). The CDR3 runs to 17 residues. V lost 3 bases and J lost 4, with 19 bases in between. The CDR3 loop is CASSLAPGPRGKNIQYF. CDR3 nucleotides: TGTGCCAGCAGTTTGGCTCCGGGACCGCGGGGAAAAAACATTCAGTACTTC.

The J gene is TRBJ2-7, the V gene TRBV9; no clear D gene. Germline CDR1 and CDR2: SGDLS and YYNGEE. The V and J ends lost 2 bases and 6 bases respectively, with 15 bases between them. CDR3 length equals 14 residues. The CDR3 loop is CASSVQGMGSEQYF. The DNA of the CDR3 is TGTGCCAGCAGCGTTCAAGGGATGGGGTCCGAGCAGTACTTC.

This clonotype was picked up a small number of times. The chain couples TRBV4-2 to TRBJ2-1; D may be TRBD2 (5 bases). The CDR3 totals 16 residues. CDR1 LGHNA and CDR2 YNFKEQ come from the germline V gene. V gave up 1 base and J gave up 0 bases, with 10 bases separating them. The CDR3 DNA follows: TGTGCCAGCAGCCAAGGCCTGGGGAGCTCCTACAATGAGCAGTTCTTC. Translation gives CASSQGLGSSYNEQFF.

The chain joins TRBV4-3 to TRBJ2-1; 7 nucleotides agree with TRBD1. This CDR3 has 13 residues. The J segment lost 6 bases and the V segment lost 4 bases, leaving 3 bases of the junction unmatched. Germline V lookup: CDR1 LGHNA, CDR2 YSLEER. Written as DNA, the CDR3 is TGCGCCAGCAGCCTCACAGGGGTCAATGAGCAGTTCTTC. Encoded protein: CASSLTGVNEQFF.

V and J are TRBV7-8 and TRBJ2-1, with D unresolved. The CDR3 is 12 amino acids. Per the germline V gene, CDR1 is SGHVS and CDR2 is FQNEAQ. Between the trimmed V and J ends, which lost 5 bases and 9 bases, there was a span of 11 bases. CDR3 in amino acids: CASSPRGFEQFF. The CDR3 coding sequence is TGTGCCAGCAGCCCGCGTGGGTTTGAGCAGTTCTTC.

This clonotype was seen a few times. The chain uses TRBV7-9 and TRBJ2-7; 12 positions agree with TRBD2. J lost 3 bases, V lost 5 bases, and 5 bases had no gene match. This CDR3 contains 15 residues. Germline CDR1 and CDR2: SEHNR and FQNEAQ (reference sequence). The CDR3 DNA reads TGTGCCAGCAGCCCTAGCGGGGGGGCAGACTACGAGCAGTACTTC. Its translation is CASSPSGGADYEQYF.

The chain carries TRBV5-1 and TRBJ2-1, with TRBD2 matching 13 bases. Germline CDR1 reads SGHRS; CDR2 reads YFSETQ. The ends lost 0 bases at V and 13 bases at J; junction bases unmatched: 7. The CDR3 is made up of 15 amino acids. For the CDR3, the DNA is TGCGCCAGCAGCTTGGCCGGGACTAGCGGGGACCATCAGTTCTTC. Its protein product is CASSLAGTSGDHQFF.

This clonotype has a handful of counts. The CDR3 protein is CASSYTRRGLDNEQFF. CDR3 nucleotide sequence: TGTGCCAGCAGCTATACCAGGAGGGGCCTCGACAATGAGCAGTTCTTC. The V and J genes are TRBV7-8 and TRBJ2-1; perhaps TRBD2 as D (6 bases). The germline V and J ends were trimmed by 4 bases and 5 bases, with 18 bases remaining between them. Germline V lookup: CDR1 SGHVS, CDR2 FQNEAQ. This CDR3 has 16 amino acids.

The chain employs TRBV20-1 and TRBJ1-4; D is perhaps TRBD1 (6 bases). Trimming stripped 0 bases from V and 2 bases from J, with 10 bases between. The CDR3 has 15 residues. Per germline, CDR1 DFQATT and CDR2 SNEGSKA (reference sequence). The CDR3: CSAREQGATNEKLFF. In DNA form, the CDR3 reads TGCAGTGCTAGAGAACAGGGAGCTACTAATGAAAAACTGTTTTTT.

This clonotype was found a few times. The chain carries TRBV30 and TRBJ2-1; D is undetermined. V was trimmed by 0 bases and J by 0 bases, leaving 9 bases between them. The CDR3 totals 15 residues. Germline V gives CDR1 GTSNPN, CDR2 SVGIG (reference sequence). The CDR3 DNA is TGTGCCTGGAGTGTACTCCTAAGCTCCTACAATGAGCAGTTCTTC. Protein sequence: CAWSVLLSSYNEQFF.

V gene TRBV7-6 combines with J gene TRBJ2-2, with D hard to call. V was trimmed by 7 bases and J by 8 bases, leaving 14 bases between them. Germline-derived CDR1 and CDR2 are SGHVS and FNYEAQ. This CDR3 has 13 amino acids. The CDR3, as DNA: TGTGCCAGCAACAACAGTACCGTTGGGGAGCTGTTTTTT. Translation gives CASNNSTVGELFF.